What follows are 17 T cell receptor beta chains derived from one specimen sequenced in a study of blood T cell repertoires in COVID-19. Using immunoSEQ multiplex PCR, the repertoire was profiled, and TCRdb retains in-frame clones only, with some absent. The data hold about 140,000 clones, with roughly 90% observed a single time. Sequenced sample: peripheral blood. These receptors came from a human donor with COVID-19, enrolled during active disease. The donor label of this sample is uncertain.

This chain uses TRBV2 with TRBJ2-7; D ambiguous. V was pared by 4 bases and J by 1 base, with 11 bases between. Germline V CDR1 and CDR2: SNHLY, FYNNEI. The CDR3 runs 14 residues. CDR3 loop: CASSGQVYSYEQYF. CDR3 sequence (DNA): TGTGCCAGCAGTGGGCAGGTTTATTCCTACGAGCAGTACTTC.

The chain links TRBV19 to TRBJ2-1; D call uncertain. The germline V gene has CDR1 LNHDA and CDR2 SQIVND (reference sequence). This CDR3 comprises 14 residues. V was cut by 6 bases and J by 8 bases, with 17 bases left in between. CDR3 protein: CASRSMFAFDEQFF. The CDR3 coding sequence is TGTGCCAGTAGGAGTATGTTCGCGTTCGATGAGCAGTTCTTC.

The rearrangement links TRBV4-1 to TRBJ1-2; D unclear. Germline loops: CDR1 MGHRA, CDR2 YSYEKL. Trimming removed 4 bases from V and 2 bases from J, with 14 bases in between. The CDR3 loop spans 15 amino acids. The CDR3 is CASSPIQYANYGYTF. CDR3 nucleotide sequence: TGCGCCAGCAGCCCCATACAGTATGCCAACTATGGCTACACCTTC.

This rearrangement joins TRBV2 to TRBJ1-2; no clear D. There are 15 residues in the CDR3. Trimming took off 6 bases at V and 7 bases at J, with 21 bases between the two ends. Germline loops: CDR1 SNHLY, CDR2 FYNNEI. The CDR3 DNA follows: TGTGCCAGCAGAGCCCACCTCGAGGCCTCCGGTGGCTACACCTTC. It specifies CASRAHLEASGGYTF.

This chain connects TRBV5-1 to TRBJ1-2, with 9 bases lining up with TRBD1. The CDR3 contains 15 residues. Germline CDR1 is SGHRS and CDR2 is YFSETQ. The J segment lost 4 bases and the V segment lost 5 bases, leaving 9 bases of the junction unmatched. The chain's CDR3 is CASSSYRGLIYGYTF. Here the CDR3 DNA reads TGCGCCAGCAGTTCTTACAGGGGGCTGATCTATGGCTACACCTTC.

V usage is TRBV29-1 and J usage is TRBJ2-1; TRBD1 aligns across 8 bases. The CDR3 sequence is 16 residues long. In germline, CDR1 is SQVTM, CDR2 ANQGSEA. V lost 4 bases, J lost 5 bases, and 13 bases stayed unmatched. The CDR3, as DNA: TGCAGCGTTGCCGGTCTTGAGACAGGGGCCCACAATGAGCAGTTCTTC. Its protein product is CSVAGLETGAHNEQFF.

The rearrangement uses TRBV9 and TRBJ2-3; possible D gene TRBD2, 6 bases. Trimming stripped 0 bases from V and 11 bases from J, with 10 bases between. CDR3 size: 12 residues. Germline-derived CDR1 and CDR2 are SGDLS and YYNGEE. The CDR3 loop reads CASSVVGGEQYF. CDR3 DNA: TGTGCCAGCAGCGTAGTCGGGGGTGAGCAGTATTTT. The full variable domain, completed using reference TRBV9 and TRBJ2-3, is DSGVTQTPKHLITATGQRVTLRCSPRSGDLSVYWYQQSLDQGLQFLIQYYNGEERAKGNILERFSAQQFPDLHSELNLSSLELGDSALYFCASSVVGGEQYFGPGTRLTVL.

The V gene is TRBV6-5, the J gene TRBJ1-4; 7 bases line up with TRBD1. The CDR3 length is 15 residues. Germline V gene sequence: CDR1 MNHEY, CDR2 SVGAGI. J lost 7 bases, V lost 0 bases, and 5 bases had no gene match. The CDR3 DNA reads TGTGCCAGCAGTTACTCCCAGGGGGAGTCTGAAAAACTGTTTTTT. This sequence encodes CASSYSQGESEKLFF.

The J gene is TRBJ1-2, the V gene TRBV7-8; D might be TRBD1 (6 bases). V dropped 1 base and J dropped 7 bases, with 13 bases sitting between them. The CDR3 sequence is 14 residues long. Germline CDR1 and CDR2: SGHVS and FQNEAQ. The chain's CDR3 is CASSLGGGATGYTF. The CDR3 DNA reads TGTGCCAGCAGCTTAGGTGGGGGGGCGACTGGCTACACCTTC. Full variable domain (remainder filled in from reference TRBV7-8 and TRBJ1-2): GAGVSQSPRYKVAKRGQDVALRCDPISGHVSLFWYQQALGQGPEFLTYFQNEAQLDKSGLPSDRFFAERPEGSVSTLKIQRTQQEDSAVYLCASSLGGGATGYTFGSGTRLTVV.

The rearrangement uses TRBV18 and TRBJ1-2; D may be TRBD1 (5 bases). This CDR3 has 13 residues. Germline V CDR1 and CDR2: KGHSH, LQKENI. Deletions cut 2 bases from V and 7 bases from J, with 11 bases between. The CDR3 sequence: CASSPTGPSGYTF. The DNA of the CDR3 is TGTGCCAGCTCACCAACAGGCCCCTCTGGCTACACCTTC.

The chain employs TRBV10-2 and TRBJ1-2, with 8 bases lining up with TRBD1. There are 14 residues in the CDR3. In germline, CDR1 is WSHSY, CDR2 SAAADI. V was clipped by 2 bases and J by 7 bases; unmatched bases: 6. The CDR3 here is CASSETGGFGGYTF. CDR3 coding DNA: TGCGCCAGCAGTGAGACAGGGGGATTTGGTGGCTACACCTTC.

The chain is built from TRBV5-1 and TRBJ2-2; D is unresolved. This CDR3 has 15 amino acids. V was pared by 0 bases and J by 0 bases, with 6 bases between. Germline assignment: CDR1 SGHRS and CDR2 YFSETQ. CDR3 in DNA: TGCGCCAGCAGCTTGGCAGTATCGAACACCGGGGAGCTGTTTTTT. It is translated as CASSLAVSNTGELFF.

This sequence joins TRBV21-1 and TRBJ2-4; the table's D call TRBD2 went unverified against the DNA. TRBV21-1 is given as a pseudogene. The CDR3 contains 19 residues. The CDR3 DNA follows: TGTGCCAGCAGCAAAGATAAGACTAGCGGGACATTAGCCAAAAACATTCAGTACTTC. It yields the protein CASSKDKTSGTLAKNIQYF.

The V and J genes are TRBV11-2 and TRBJ2-5, with a tentative D call TRBD1 (6 bases). In germline, CDR1 is SGHAT, CDR2 FQNNGV. This CDR3 has 16 residues. V lost 0 bases and J 4 bases, leaving 15 bases between the germline ends. The CDR3 here is CASSLDRRQGTETQYF. The DNA of the CDR3 is TGTGCCAGCAGCTTAGACCGACGGCAGGGGACAGAGACCCAGTACTTC.

The rearrangement links TRBV6-4 to TRBJ1-1, with D perhaps matching TRBD1 (5 bases). Per the germline V gene, CDR1 is MRHNA and CDR2 is SNTAGT. Deletions cut 2 bases from V and 5 bases from J, with 9 bases between. This CDR3 has 13 residues. This CDR3 is CASSDRGGTEAFF. As DNA, the CDR3 is TGTGCCAGCAGTGACAGGGGTGGGACTGAAGCTTTCTTT.

The rearrangement joins TRBV5-1 to TRBJ2-3; 8 bases align to TRBD2. The CDR3 runs to 15 residues. The germline gives CDR1 SGHRS, CDR2 YFSETQ. After removal of 7 bases from V and 2 bases from J, the junction contained 9 bases not matched to a gene. CDR3 coding DNA: TGCGCCAGCCAGCTGCGGGGGGCGACCACAGATACGCAGTATTTT. Its protein is CASQLRGATTDTQYF.

The CDR3 is CASSQDLSQPQHF. Written as DNA, the CDR3 is TGCGCCAGCAGCCAAGATCTTTCTCAGCCCCAGCATTTT. This rearrangement joins TRBV4-1 to TRBJ1-5; D ambiguous. This CDR3 is 13 amino acids long. CDR1 and CDR2 from the germline V gene are MGHRA and YSYEKL. The ends were cut back, 0 bases at V and 6 bases at J, with 6 bases in the middle.